This T cell receptor beta chain was captured in a study of post-analysis software for immune sequencing data. General observations from the study: There were five or six TRBV segments more frequent in patients than controls, and TRBV5-6, TRBV5-1 and TRBV20-1 were among them. Compared with controls, patients showed significantly lower normalized Chao1 diversity.

In this sample, this clonotype turned up a few times. Antigen unknown. Trimming stripped 8 bases from V and 2 bases from J, with 13 bases between. In germline, CDR1 is MNHEY, CDR2 SVGAGI. CDR3 size: 15 residues. Built from TCR beta cDNA, the libraries had unique molecular identifiers in them. The T cell input of about 0.85 to 10 million gave a few hundred thousand cDNA molecules. MiXCR, run by TCRdb on the PCR reads, gives a single entry per CDR3 protein. The sample includes some 450,000 distinct CDR3 sequences, over 35% of them seen just once. Sequenced sample: blood. The J gene is TRBJ2-6, the V gene TRBV6-5; D is possibly TRBD2 (6 bases). The TCR originated in a girl between 5 and 17 years old with multiple sclerosis. The CDR3 spells CASSTGDTGANVLTF. The CDR3 DNA is TGTGCCAGCTCCACGGGGGATACTGGGGCCAACGTCCTGACTTTC.